A selection of T cell receptor beta chains follows, all from one sample in a study of metastatic and nonmetastatic thyroid tumors. Using MiXCR, TCRdb re-called clones from the PCR reads. Here the sample spans about 7,000 clones, around two fifths being singletons. Material for sequencing was tumor tissue. The source is a female donor with papillary thyroid cancer or a benign thyroid nodule (not recorded which). Some clones in this sample may be carry-over from other donors' samples. The CDR3 runs from the conserved cysteine through the conserved F or W. The D gene is left open where the match is weak. Not every row has a clone size; where given, it reads once, few, many or a size class.

J gene	clone size	D gene	V gene	CDR3 DNA	CDR3 protein
TRBJ2-3	few	NA	TRBV6-1	TGTGCCAGCAGTGAACGGGCAGGGACCCCAGATACGCAGTATTTT	CASSERAGTPDTQYF
TRBJ1-1	many	NA	TRBV5-5	TGTGCCAGCAGCCCACCGGGGGGCTCGAACACTGAAGCTTTCTTT	CASSPPGGSNTEAFF
TRBJ2-2	medium-sized	NA	TRBV3-1	TGTGCCAGCAGCCACCGTGACTTGGGGACCGGGGAGCTGTTTTTT	CASSHRDLGTGELFF
TRBJ2-7	few	NA	TRBV19	TGTGCCAGTAGTAAAGGGGGGGTCAGCTCCTACGAGCAGTACTTC	CASSKGGVSSYEQYF
TRBJ1-3	NA	NA	TRBV12-3/TRBV12-4	TGTGCCAGCAGTTTACCCCTGTTGGGACTGGGATTACCCTCTGGAAACACCATATATTTT	CASSLPLLGLGLPSGNTIYF
TRBJ2-1	NA	NA	TRBV6-1	TGTGCCAGCAGTGAGAGCGGGCATTACAATGAGCAGTTCTTC	CASSESGHYNEQFF
TRBJ2-7	medium-sized	NA	TRBV5-5	TGTGCCAGCAGCGTAGACGGGTACTACGAGCAGTACTTC	CASSVDGYYEQYF
TRBJ2-7	NA	NA	TRBV4-3	TGCGCCAGCAGCCAAGATTTCTCCGGTTACGAGCAGTACTTC	CASSQDFSGYEQYF
TRBJ2-2	NA	NA	TRBV20-1	TGCAGTGCTCATAGCGGGAACACCGGGGAGCTGTTTTTT	CSAHSGNTGELFF
TRBJ2-3	once	NA	TRBV30	TGTGCCTGGACCGGTAGGAGCCCTAGAGATACGCAGTATTTT	CAWTGRSPRDTQYF
TRBJ1-1	few	TRBD1	TRBV19	TGTGCCAGTGCCGGGACAGGGGGGACTGAAGCTTTCTTT	CASAGTGGTEAFF
TRBJ1-2	few	NA	TRBV6-2/TRBV6-3	TGTGCCAGCAGTTACCTCGTTGGATCCACTTCTAGCTACACCTTC	CASSYLVGSTSSYTF
TRBJ2-5	many	TRBD2	TRBV7-9	TGTGCCAGCACCTTCCGGGACTACGGAACCCAGTACTTC	CASTFRDYGTQYF
TRBJ1-2	few	NA	TRBV19	TGTGCCAGTAGTATAGGAGGGGCCCTCTACACCTTC	CASSIGGALYTF
TRBJ2-1	medium-sized	TRBD2	TRBV15	TGTGCCACCAGCGGGGGGGGGGGGTTGGTCAATGAGCAGTTCTTC	CATSGGGGLVNEQFF
TRBJ1-1	NA	NA	TRBV30	TGTGCCTGGAGTGCATACGGCGAAGCTTTCTTT	CAWSAYGEAFF
TRBJ2-1	NA	TRBD2	TRBV2	TGTGCCAGGGGAGCGGGAGTCAATCTCGTCGGTGAGCAGTTCTTC	CARGAGVNLVGEQFF
TRBJ1-1	large	NA	TRBV2	TGTGCCAGCAGTGAAAAGGGGAACACTGAAGCTTTCTTT	CASSEKGNTEAFF
TRBJ1-2	few	NA	TRBV27	TGTGCCAGCATGGGAGGGGCGAGCTATGGCTACACCTTC	CASMGGASYGYTF
TRBJ2-1	few	NA	TRBV6-1	TGTGCCACGAGGGAAGATTTCATAAATTATCAGTTCTTC	CATREDFINYQFF
TRBJ2-7	NA	NA	TRBV7-2	TGTGCCAGCATCTCCGGGGTCTACTACGAGCAGTACTTC	CASISGVYYEQYF
TRBJ2-3	NA	NA	TRBV28	TGTGCCAGCAGTCGGCGACAGTCTACAGATACGCAGTATTTT	CASSRRQSTDTQYF
TRBJ2-3	few	TRBD1	TRBV2	TGTGCCAGCAAGGGGGACAGCCACCTCACAGATACGCAGTATTTT	CASKGDSHLTDTQYF
TRBJ1-2	NA	NA	TRBV18	TGTGCCAGCTCACCACCGGTGGAAGACGGCTACACCTTC	CASSPPVEDGYTF
TRBJ2-2	NA	TRBD1	TRBV20-1	TGCAGTGCTAGAGATGGGGGACAGGGGGACACCGGGGAGCTGTTTTTT	CSARDGGQGDTGELFF
TRBJ1-2	few	NA	TRBV30	TGTGCCTGGAACGGGGGGATCTATGGCTACACCTTC	CAWNGGIYGYTF
TRBJ2-2	NA	TRBD1	TRBV6-1	TGTGCCGTAGTACAGGGGGTCGACACCGGGGAGCTTTTTTTT	CAVVQGVDTGELFF
TRBJ2-7	NA	TRBD1	TRBV5-1	TGCGCCAGCAGCTTGGTTCAGGGGGTTCCCTACGAGCAGTACTTC	CASSLVQGVPYEQYF
TRBJ2-7	NA	NA	TRBV20-1	TGCAGTGCTAGGACAGTATCCTACGAGCAGTACTTC	CSARTVSYEQYF
TRBJ2-5	few	TRBD2	TRBV6-2/TRBV6-3	TGTGCCAGCTTACCGACTAGCGCACAAGAGACCCAGTACTTC	CASLPTSAQETQYF
TRBJ1-2	few	TRBD1	TRBV6-1	TGTGCCAGCAGCCTACGACAGGGGATGGACTATGGCTACACCTTC	CASSLRQGMDYGYTF
TRBJ2-1	few	TRBD2	TRBV11-2	TGTGCCAGCATCTTAGTTTCGGGGAGGGGCTACAATGAGCAGTTCTTC	CASILVSGRGYNEQFF
TRBJ2-7	few	NA	TRBV24-1	TGTGCCACCAGTGACGGGTCTTTCTACGAGCAGTACTTC	CATSDGSFYEQYF
TRBJ2-7	NA	TRBD2	TRBV28	TGTGCCAGCAGCTCACGAGCGGGGGGATCCTACGAGCAGTACTTC	CASSSRAGGSYEQYF
TRBJ2-2	NA	TRBD1	TRBV5-1	TGCGCCAGCAGCTCCGGGACAGGGCCCACCGGGGAGCTGTTTTTT	CASSSGTGPTGELFF
TRBJ1-1	few	NA	TRBV6-1	TGTGCCAGCACTATCCATTCGGGCCGAAAGCCTGAAGCTTTCTTT	CASTIHSGRKPEAFF
TRBJ1-1	NA	NA	TRBV20-1	TGCAGTGCTAGGGTGGGCACTGAAGCTTTCTTT	CSARVGTEAFF
TRBJ1-1	NA	NA	TRBV9	TGTGCCAGCAGCGTATCGAATGTGAGGTACAATGATGCAATGAACACTGAAGCTTTCTTT	CASSVSNVRYNDAMNTEAFF
TRBJ2-1	few	NA	TRBV29-1	TGCAGCACCCCCGGGACTGGCTCCTACAATGAGCAGTTCTTC	CSTPGTGSYNEQFF
TRBJ2-3	few	NA	TRBV7-3	TGTGCCAGCAGCTTAGTTCACAGCACAGATACGCAGTATTTT	CASSLVHSTDTQYF
TRBJ1-1	NA	NA	TRBV11-2	TGTGCCAGCAGCTTAACCAAAGCCTACCGGGACCCGCATGAAGCTTTCTTT	CASSLTKAYRDPHEAFF
TRBJ1-5	few	NA	TRBV6-1	TGTGCCAGCAGTGAAGGAGGTGATAGCAATCAGCCCCAGCATTTT	CASSEGGDSNQPQHF
TRBJ1-1	many	NA	TRBV30	TGTGCCTGGAGTGTCCCGACAGGTTCGAACACTGAAGCTTTCTTT	CAWSVPTGSNTEAFF
TRBJ2-1	medium-sized	TRBD2	TRBV7-2	TGTGCCAGCAGCTGGGGGACTAGCGGTAACAATGAGCAGTTCTTC	CASSWGTSGNNEQFF
TRBJ2-7	NA	TRBD1	TRBV7-2	TGTGCCAGCAGCTTTCGGACAGGGGGGGACGAGCAGTACTTC	CASSFRTGGDEQYF
TRBJ1-1	once	NA	TRBV4-3	TGCGCCAGCTGGGAGGATTTGGTAACTGAAGCTTTCTTT	CASWEDLVTEAFF
TRBJ1-2	NA	NA	TRBV7-2	TGTGACGGCAGCCCACGATCAGTTGCTAACTATGGCTACACCTTC	CDGSPRSVANYGYTF
TRBJ1-1	few	TRBD1	TRBV19	TGTGCCAGTACGGTCGACAGGGGACACACTGAAGCTTTCTTT	CASTVDRGHTEAFF
TRBJ1-1	NA	NA	TRBV6-2/TRBV6-3	TGTGCCAGCAGTTACACTGGGGCAATCACTGAAGCTTTCTTT	CASSYTGAITEAFF
TRBJ2-5	NA	TRBD1	TRBV7-9	TGTGCCAGCAGCTGGACAGGGATCCGAGAGACCCAGTACTTC	CASSWTGIRETQYF
TRBJ2-7	NA	NA	TRBV5-8	TGCGCCAGCATCTTGCCAGCCTACGAGCAGTACTTC	CASILPAYEQYF
TRBJ1-3	NA	NA	TRBV2	TGTGCCAGCAGTGAATCTCGGGGATCCCCCACCATATATTTT	CASSESRGSPTIYF
TRBJ2-2	NA	TRBD1	TRBV20-1	TGCAGTGCCCCGACAGGGATCGGGGAGCTGTTTTTT	CSAPTGIGELFF
TRBJ1-5	medium-sized	NA	TRBV28	TGTGCCAGCAGTTTAGGTCTGAGTCAGCCCCAGCATTTT	CASSLGLSQPQHF